This TCR beta chain was sequenced in a study of CD8 T cells in ankylosing spondylitis. Relative to its sample, this clonotype is medium-sized (0.01 to 0.1%). Each CDR3 protein is one row after TCRdb ran MiXCR on the 5' RACE reads. This sample has 800 or so distinct CDR3 sequences; roughly 2.6% occur once, and the top ten carry approximately 89%. Germline CDR1 is SGDLS and CDR2 is YYNGEE. This CDR3 region has 13 residues. Trimming took 0 bases from V and 1 from J, leaving 4 bases between them. This TCR came from a male donor with ankylosing spondylitis or in good health (not recorded which). V is TRBV9 and J is TRBJ1-2, with unresolved D. The sequenced sample was blood, either unsorted or a sorted T cell fraction (not recorded which). This CDR3 is CASSVGGNYGYTF. DNA for the CDR3: TGTGCCAGCAGCGTAGGCGGTAACTATGGCTACACCTTC.